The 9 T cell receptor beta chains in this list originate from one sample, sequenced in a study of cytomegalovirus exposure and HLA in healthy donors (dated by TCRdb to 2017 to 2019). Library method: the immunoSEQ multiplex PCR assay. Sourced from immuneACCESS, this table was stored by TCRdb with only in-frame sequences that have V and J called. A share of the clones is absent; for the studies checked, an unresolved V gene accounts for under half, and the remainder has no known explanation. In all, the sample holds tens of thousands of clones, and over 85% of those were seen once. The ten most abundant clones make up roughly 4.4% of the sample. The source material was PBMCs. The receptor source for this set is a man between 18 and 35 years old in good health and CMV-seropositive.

CDR3 amino acids: CASTTGGEGRDEQYF. CDR3 nucleotide sequence: TGTGCCAGCACCACGGGGGGGGAGGGCCGCGACGAGCAGTACTTC. The chain links TRBV28 to TRBJ2-7; 8 bases agree with TRBD2. This CDR3 contains 15 residues. The germline V gene encodes CDR1 MDHEN and CDR2 SYDVKM. V trimming: 7 bases; J trimming: 5 bases; junction bases outside the gene matches: 13.

The CDR3 is CASSLSPPTEAFF. DNA for the CDR3: TGTGCCAGCAGTTTATCTCCCCCGACTGAAGCTTTCTTT. This chain links TRBV27 with TRBJ1-1; D call uncertain. Germline V gives CDR1 MNHEY, CDR2 SMNVEV (reference sequence). Trimming removed 0 bases from V and 5 bases from J, with 7 bases in between. This CDR3 is 13 amino acids long.

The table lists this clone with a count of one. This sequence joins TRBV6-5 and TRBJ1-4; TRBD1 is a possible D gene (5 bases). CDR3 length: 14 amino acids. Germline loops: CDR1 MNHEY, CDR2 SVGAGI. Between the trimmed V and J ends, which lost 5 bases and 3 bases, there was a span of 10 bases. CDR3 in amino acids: CASSSSGANEKLFF. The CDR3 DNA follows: TGTGCCAGCAGTAGCTCGGGGGCTAATGAAAAACTGTTTTTT.

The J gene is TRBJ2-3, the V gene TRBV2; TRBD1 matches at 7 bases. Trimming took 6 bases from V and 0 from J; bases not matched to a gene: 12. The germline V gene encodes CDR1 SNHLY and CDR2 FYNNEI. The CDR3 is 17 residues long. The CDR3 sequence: CASRLPGQYSSTDTQYF. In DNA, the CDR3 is TGTGCCAGCAGGTTACCGGGACAGTATTCTAGCACAGATACGCAGTATTTT.

CDR3 region: CSAVRWYEQYF. The DNA of the CDR3 is TGCAGTGCTGTCAGGTGGTACGAGCAGTACTTC. V gene TRBV20-1 combines with J gene TRBJ2-7; no clear D gene. Trimming pared 5 bases from V and 4 bases from J, leaving 9 bases between. The CDR3 spans 11 residues. CDR1 and CDR2 from the germline V gene are DFQATT and SNEGSKA (reference sequence).

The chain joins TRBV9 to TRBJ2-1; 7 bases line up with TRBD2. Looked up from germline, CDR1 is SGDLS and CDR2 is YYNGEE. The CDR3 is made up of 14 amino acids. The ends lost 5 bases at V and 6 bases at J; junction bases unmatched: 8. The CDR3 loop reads CASRIGRMGNEQFF. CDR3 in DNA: TGTGCCAGCAGGATCGGGAGGATGGGCAATGAGCAGTTCTTC.

The DNA for the CDR3 is TGTGCCAGCAGCCAGGAACCGGGACTAGCGGTATACAATGAGCAGTTCTTC. This translates into CASSQEPGLAVYNEQFF. The chain has TRBV4-2 and TRBJ2-1; 11 bases align to TRBD2. With 3 bases clipped from V and 4 bases from J, the junction kept 8 bases outside the gene matches. Per germline, CDR1 LGHNA and CDR2 YNFKEQ. CDR3 size: 17 residues.

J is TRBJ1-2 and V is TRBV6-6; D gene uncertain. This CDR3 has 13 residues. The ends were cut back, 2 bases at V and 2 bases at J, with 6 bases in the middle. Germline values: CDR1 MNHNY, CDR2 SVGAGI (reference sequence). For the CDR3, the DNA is TGTGCCAGCAGTTACGGGCAGAACTATGGCTACACCTTC. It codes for CASSYGQNYGYTF.

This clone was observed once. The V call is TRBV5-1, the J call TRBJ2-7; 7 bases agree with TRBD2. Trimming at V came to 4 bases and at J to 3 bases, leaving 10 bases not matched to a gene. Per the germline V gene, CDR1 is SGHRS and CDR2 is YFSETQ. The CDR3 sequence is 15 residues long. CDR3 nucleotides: TGCGCCAGCAGCCCCCAAGCGGGGACGAACTACGAGCAGTACTTC. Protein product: CASSPQAGTNYEQYF.